Sequencing of this T cell receptor (beta chain) was carried out in a study of CD8+ T cells in alopecia areata (dated by TCRdb to between 2018 and 2020). For context, the study as a whole: The treated patients took part in an open-label pilot trial in which moderate-to-severe alopecia areata was treated with oral tofacitinib at 5 to 10 mg twice daily. Human TCRbeta sequencing covered scalp tissue and sorted CD4+ and CD8+ peripheral blood T cells from patchy and totalis/universalis alopecia areata patients and healthy controls. Tofacitinib was administered for 6 to 18 months, and 6 months of follow-up off drug were then conducted to assess delayed response and recurrence. In both human patients and the C3H/HeJ mouse model, the study applied high-throughput TCRbeta sequencing to look at T cell clonal expansion in alopecia areata. Patients on tofacitinib were biopsied at baseline and after 4 and 24 weeks of treatment, and several of the patients also had a later scalp biopsy. Scalp clonality was compared across normal scalp (n=4), patchy alopecia areata scalp (n=8), and alopecia totalis/universalis scalp (n=8). RNA came from the PAXgene miRNA kit for fixed scalp, the miRNeasy kit for PBMCs, and the RNeasy kit for mouse skin. Amplification of TCRbeta CDR3 regions was done by immunoSEQ multiplex PCR using 35 Vbeta forward primers and 13 Jbeta reverse primers. In treated patients, disease severity was measured using the SALT score, which gives the percentage of scalp surface area affected. Findings and caveats that apply to the study as a whole: The treated cohort was small, with a single nonresponder, so links between baseline CD8+ expansion and response need larger studies. Lesional scalp, especially in alopecia totalis/universalis, showed higher clonality and more expanded CD8+ clones than normal scalp, suggesting antigenic drive. Scalp clonality and the number of expanded CD8+ clones among the top 100 scalp clones were significantly decreased by tofacitinib. During tofacitinib treatment, many expanded lesional clones remained in scalp and blood, and this persistence may partly explain relapse after treatment is stopped. Scalp TCR repertoire analysis is complicated because resident alphabeta T cells in normal human skin are also sequenced, whereas mouse skin is dominated by gammadelta T cells. Compared with mice, TCR sequences shared between patients were less clear, possibly partly because of HLA diversity across the patient population.

Libraries were built with the immunoSEQ multiplex PCR assay. RNA was extracted from all samples and reverse transcribed into cDNA, which served as template for TCR sequencing. SuperScript III was used to make first-strand cDNA, primed with a 2:1 mix of oligo-dT and random hexamers. Amplification bias was assessed with a synthetic immune receptor repertoire, and residual bias was removed computationally. The study's own analysis went as follows. Raw reads were preprocessed for error removal, and CDR3 was defined according to IMGT conventions as running from the conserved cysteine to phenylalanine. Clonality was computed as 1 minus the Shannon entropy, with the entropy normalized by log2 of the number of productive unique TCRs. Whether each scalp clone was CD4 or CD8 was inferred by checking scalp TCRbeta sequences against the CD4 and CD8 repertoires from sorted blood. TCRdb mirrors the immuneACCESS table, restricted to in-frame sequences. Some clones are absent from its copies; in checked studies, under half trace to an unresolved V gene, and the reason for the others is unknown. V and J calls and clone size are those listed in that table; D and trimming were worked out from the DNA. This sample has about 200,000 clones in its table, and 35% to 40% of those were observed once. The ten biggest clones cover roughly 0.5% of the sample.

Explained via the paper, the treatment or condition label denotes: oral pan-JAK inhibitor, 5-10 mg twice daily. Lesional scalp punch biopsies and peripheral blood were obtained from alopecia areata patients. PBMCs were isolated by density centrifugation and stained for CD3, CD4 and CD8, after which CD4+ and CD8+ T cells were sorted on a FACSAria. Regarding this clone: The target of this receptor is not known. It has no much larger one-base neighbor in the sample; base qualities were not kept.

V is cut back by 0 bases and J by 4 bases, with 9 bases in the junction unmatched. The CDR3, from cysteine to phenylalanine, totals 16 residues. Solely the CDR3 DNA is kept, with 48 bases framed from the first base. For CDR1 and CDR2, the germline V gene (reference sequence) lists GTSNPN and SVGIG. This TCR came from a human donor with alopecia areata. The sequence joins TRBV30 to TRBJ2-1, with 7 bases aligning to TRBD2. Source: CD4+ T cells sorted from blood, taken around week 30, from a patient treated with tofacitinib. The nucleotides are TGTGCCTGGAGTGTACAGTGGGGGGGTGGTTACAATGAGCAGTTCTTC. Its coded protein is CAWSVQWGGGYNEQFF.